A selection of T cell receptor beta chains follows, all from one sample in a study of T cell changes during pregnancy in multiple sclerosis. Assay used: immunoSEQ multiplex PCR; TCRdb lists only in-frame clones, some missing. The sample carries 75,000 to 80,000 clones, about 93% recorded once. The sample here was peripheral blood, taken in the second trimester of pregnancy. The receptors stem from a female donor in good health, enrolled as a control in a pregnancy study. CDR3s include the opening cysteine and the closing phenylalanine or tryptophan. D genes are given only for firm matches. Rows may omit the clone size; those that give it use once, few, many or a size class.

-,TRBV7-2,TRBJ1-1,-,TGTGCCAGCAGCTTAGCGTGGGACAAGGGAGCTTTCTTT,CASSLAWDKGAFF
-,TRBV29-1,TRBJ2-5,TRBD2,TGCAGCGTGGAGGGACTAGCGGGGGTTCCAGTTCAAGAGACCCAGTACTTC,CSVEGLAGVPVQETQYF
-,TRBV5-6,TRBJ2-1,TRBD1,TGTGCCAGCAGCAGCTACACCGGGACAGCCAGAGGGCAGTTCTTC,CASSSYTGTARGQFF
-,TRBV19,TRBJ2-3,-,TGTGCCAGTTGCCAAAATAGGAGAGACACAGATACGCAGTATTTT,CASCQNRRDTDTQYF
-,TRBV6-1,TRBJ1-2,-,TGTGCCAGCAGTCCGGGCTACACCTTC,CASSPGYTF
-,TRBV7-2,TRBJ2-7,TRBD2,TGTGCCAGCAGCTTAGCCCCTAGCGGGGGGGCCGCCTACGAGCAGTACTTC,CASSLAPSGGAAYEQYF
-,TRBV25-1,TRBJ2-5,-,TGTGCCAGCAGTGGTGTCGGAGAGACCCAGTACTTC,CASSGVGETQYF
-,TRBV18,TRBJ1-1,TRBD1,TGTGCCAGCTCACCGGGACAGGGGAACACTGAAGCTTTCTTT,CASSPGQGNTEAFF
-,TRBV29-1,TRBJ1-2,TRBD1,TGCAGCGTTGAAGATCTGCTACAGGGGGGAATCTATGGCTACACCTTC,CSVEDLLQGGIYGYTF
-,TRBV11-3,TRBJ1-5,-,TGTGCCAGCAGCTTGAACAGAGATCAGCCCCAGCATTTT,CASSLNRDQPQHF
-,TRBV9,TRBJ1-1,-,TGTGCCAGCAGCGTAGAATCCGGGGGGAGGACTGAAGCTTTCTTT,CASSVESGGRTEAFF
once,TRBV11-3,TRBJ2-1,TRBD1,TGTGCCAGCAGCTTAGAGTTTGGACAGGCTGAGCAGTTCTTC,CASSLEFGQAEQFF
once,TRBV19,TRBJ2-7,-,TGTGCCAGTAGTTCCCCCCAGGGCTACGAGCAGTACTTC,CASSSPQGYEQYF
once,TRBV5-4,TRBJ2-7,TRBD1,TGTGCCAGCAGCCCAGGACAGGGTAGGGGGTACGAGCAGTACTTC,CASSPGQGRGYEQYF
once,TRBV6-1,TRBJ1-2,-,TGTGCCAGCAGTGATTATAAAACGGAAAGCGGTCCTAACTATGGCTACACCTTC,CASSDYKTESGPNYGYTF
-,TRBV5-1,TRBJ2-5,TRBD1,TGCGCCAGCAGTCCACAGGGGGGCGAGACCCAGTACTTC,CASSPQGGETQYF
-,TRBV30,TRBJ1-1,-,TGTGCCTGGAGTGTAAGCGGGGCCACTGAAGCTTTCTTT,CAWSVSGATEAFF
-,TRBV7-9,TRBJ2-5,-,TGTGCCAGCAGCTCCACTTTGGAGACCCAGTACTTC,CASSSTLETQYF
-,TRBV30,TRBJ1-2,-,TGTGCCTGGAGTGTAACAGGCTTCTATGGCTACACCTTC,CAWSVTGFYGYTF
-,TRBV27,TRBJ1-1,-,TGTGCCAGCAGTTTATCCAGAAACACTGAAGCTTTCTTT,CASSLSRNTEAFF
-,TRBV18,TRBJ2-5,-,TGTGCCAGTTCACGGGACTCACAAGAGACCCAGTACTTC,CASSRDSQETQYF
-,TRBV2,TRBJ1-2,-,TGTGCCACCGCAGCCGGGGTTGAGTATGGCTACACCTTC,CATAAGVEYGYTF
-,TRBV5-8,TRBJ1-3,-,TGTGCCAGCAGCTTGGCGCCACCAGGCTCTGGAAACACCATATATTTT,CASSLAPPGSGNTIYF
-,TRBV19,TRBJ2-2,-,TGTGCCAGTAGTATTATCCGTAAGGGGGAATTGCCCGGGGAGCTGTTTTTT,CASSIIRKGELPGELFF
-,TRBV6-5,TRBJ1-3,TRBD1,TGTGCCAGCACAGACAGGGCTGGAAACACCATATATTTT,CASTDRAGNTIYF
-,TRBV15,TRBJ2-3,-,TGTGCCACCAGCAGAGATCTTCAACAGCTCACAGATACGCAGTATTTT,CATSRDLQQLTDTQYF
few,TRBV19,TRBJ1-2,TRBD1,TGTGCCGGCGGGACAGCCTATGGCTACACCTTC,CAGGTAYGYTF
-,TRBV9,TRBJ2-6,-,TGTGCCAGCAGCGGAGGGATTGGGGCCAACGTCCTGACTTTC,CASSGGIGANVLTF
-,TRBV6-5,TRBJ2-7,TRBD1,TGTGCCAGCAGTTACAAGGCGGGACAGGGCTACGAGCAGTACTTC,CASSYKAGQGYEQYF
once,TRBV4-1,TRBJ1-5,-,TGCGCCAGCAGCCAAGATCGGGAGGGGCCCAATCAGCCCCAGCATTTT,CASSQDREGPNQPQHF
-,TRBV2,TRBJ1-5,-,TGTGCCAGCAGTGAATGGACAGATTACAATCAGCCCCAGCATTTT,CASSEWTDYNQPQHF
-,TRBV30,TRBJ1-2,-,TGTGCCGGAGGCGGGGTTGGGTATGGCTACACCTTC,CAGGGVGYGYTF
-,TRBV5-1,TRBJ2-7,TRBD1,TGCGCCAGCAGCTTGGAGCCCCAGGGGGACTACGAGCAGTACTTC,CASSLEPQGDYEQYF
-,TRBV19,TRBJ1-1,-,TGTGCCAGTAGTATACAGGGACTCAGGACTGAAGCTTTCTTT,CASSIQGLRTEAFF
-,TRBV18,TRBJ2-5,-,TGTGCCAGCTCACCCCGGACAGCCTTGGGAGAGACCCAGTACTTC,CASSPRTALGETQYF
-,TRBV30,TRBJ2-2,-,TGTGCCTGGAACAGACTAGTAGTCGGGGAGCTGTTTTTT,CAWNRLVVGELFF
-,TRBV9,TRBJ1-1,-,TGTGCCAGCAGCGCGGTCGGACAGCCAGTTGAAGCTTTCTTT,CASSAVGQPVEAFF
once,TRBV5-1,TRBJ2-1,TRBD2,TGCGCCAGCAGCTTGCTAGCGGGGGGGTACAATGAGCAGTTCTTC,CASSLLAGGYNEQFF
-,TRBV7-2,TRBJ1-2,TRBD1,TGTGCCAGCAGCCAACAGACAGGGCGAATATCGTATGGCTACACCTTC,CASSQQTGRISYGYTF
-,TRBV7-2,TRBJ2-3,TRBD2,TGTGCCAGCAGCACTAGCGGGGGGGACACAGATACGCAGTATTTT,CASSTSGGDTDTQYF
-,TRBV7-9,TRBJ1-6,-,TGTGCCAGCAGCTTGACTCGCTGGAAGAATTCACCCCTCCACTTT,CASSLTRWKNSPLHF
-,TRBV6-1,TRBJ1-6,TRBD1,TGTGCCAGCAGTGATGGACTCCGGGACAGGGACCCCCTCCACTTT,CASSDGLRDRDPLHF
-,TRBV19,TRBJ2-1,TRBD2,TGTGCCAGTAGTGTGTCGGGACTAGCTAAATACAATGAGCAGTTCTTC,CASSVSGLAKYNEQFF
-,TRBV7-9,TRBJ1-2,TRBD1,TGTGCCAGCAGCTGGACGGGACAGGGGCATAATGGCTACACCTTC,CASSWTGQGHNGYTF
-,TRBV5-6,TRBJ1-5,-,TGTGCCAGCAGCTTTTTTGGGGGGGGCAATCAGCCCCAGCATTTT,CASSFFGGGNQPQHF
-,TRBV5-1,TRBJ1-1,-,TGCGCCAGCAGCTTGAGGGAAGGGGCTGAAGCTTTCTTT,CASSLREGAEAFF
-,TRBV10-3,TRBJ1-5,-,TGTGCCACCGGCGAGGGAATAAGCGATCAGCCCCAGCATTTT,CATGEGISDQPQHF
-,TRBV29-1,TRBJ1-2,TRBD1,TGCAGCGTTCTGGACAGGGGGCTAGATAACTATGGCTACACCTTC,CSVLDRGLDNYGYTF
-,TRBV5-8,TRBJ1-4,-,TGTGCCAGCAGCTTGGGACAGCCTAATGAAAAACTGTTTTTT,CASSLGQPNEKLFF
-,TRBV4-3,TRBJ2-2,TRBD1,TGCGCCAGCAGCCAAGGGTTCAGAGGACCGGGACAGGGGAAGGCCGGGGAGCTGTTTTTT,CASSQGFRGPGQGKAGELFF
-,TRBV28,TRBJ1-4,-,TGTGCCAGCACCCCTCCCCCAGGAGGGATAAATGAAAAACTGTTTTTT,CASTPPPGGINEKLFF
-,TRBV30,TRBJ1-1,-,TGTGCCTGGGCGCGGGGGGCAGACACTGAAGCTTTCTTT,CAWARGADTEAFF
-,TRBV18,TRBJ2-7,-,TGTGCCAGCGCGGCGTCCAGCGAGCAGTACTTC,CASAASSEQYF